This TCR beta chain was sequenced for a study of blood T cells in healthy people across ages. Study outcomes and limitations: Measured against age, TCR beta diversity per million T cells decreased in a roughly linear manner. The unsorted PBMCs prevented any conclusive comparison of naive versus antigen-experienced cells.

As for this clonotype: Its matching antigen is unknown.

A second PCR of 7 to 11 cycles used a sample-barcoded 5' primer and a J-beta primer mix. TCRdb processed the 5' RACE reads anew with MiXCR; each CDR3 protein has one entry. Here the sample spans some 850,000 distinct CDR3 sequences, roughly 25% being singletons. CDR1 and CDR2 (germline): MNHEY, SVGAGI. This CDR3 contains 15 residues. The V segment lost 0 bases and the J segment 3 bases; nucleotides outside the gene matches: 4. These same records also appear under a second study, on T cells of mothers and their children. This second study notes: The study recruited three healthy Caucasian mothers and their six children as donors. Related mother-child pairs showed slightly, non-significantly higher overlap than unrelated pairs.

The receptor comes from a boy under 18 in good health. The sequenced material came from blood. V is TRBV6-5 and J is TRBJ1-1; 7 bases match TRBD1. The CDR3 nucleotides read TGTGCCAGCAGTTACTCGAACCAGGGGGACACTGAAGCTTTCTTT. This encodes CASSYSNQGDTEAFF.